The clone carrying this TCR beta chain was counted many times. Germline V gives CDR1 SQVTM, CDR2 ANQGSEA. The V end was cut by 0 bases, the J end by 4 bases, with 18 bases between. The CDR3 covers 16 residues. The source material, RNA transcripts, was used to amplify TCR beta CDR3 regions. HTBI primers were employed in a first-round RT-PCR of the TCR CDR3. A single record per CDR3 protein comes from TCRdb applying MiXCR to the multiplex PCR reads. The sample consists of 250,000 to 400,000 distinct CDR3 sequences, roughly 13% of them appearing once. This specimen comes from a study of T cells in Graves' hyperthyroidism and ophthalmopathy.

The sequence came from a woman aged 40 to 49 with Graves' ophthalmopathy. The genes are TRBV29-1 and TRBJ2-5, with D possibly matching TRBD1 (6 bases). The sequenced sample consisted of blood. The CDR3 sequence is CSVEEIVRGDGETQYF. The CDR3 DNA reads TGCAGCGTTGAAGAGATTGTCAGGGGAGACGGAGAGACCCAGTACTTC.